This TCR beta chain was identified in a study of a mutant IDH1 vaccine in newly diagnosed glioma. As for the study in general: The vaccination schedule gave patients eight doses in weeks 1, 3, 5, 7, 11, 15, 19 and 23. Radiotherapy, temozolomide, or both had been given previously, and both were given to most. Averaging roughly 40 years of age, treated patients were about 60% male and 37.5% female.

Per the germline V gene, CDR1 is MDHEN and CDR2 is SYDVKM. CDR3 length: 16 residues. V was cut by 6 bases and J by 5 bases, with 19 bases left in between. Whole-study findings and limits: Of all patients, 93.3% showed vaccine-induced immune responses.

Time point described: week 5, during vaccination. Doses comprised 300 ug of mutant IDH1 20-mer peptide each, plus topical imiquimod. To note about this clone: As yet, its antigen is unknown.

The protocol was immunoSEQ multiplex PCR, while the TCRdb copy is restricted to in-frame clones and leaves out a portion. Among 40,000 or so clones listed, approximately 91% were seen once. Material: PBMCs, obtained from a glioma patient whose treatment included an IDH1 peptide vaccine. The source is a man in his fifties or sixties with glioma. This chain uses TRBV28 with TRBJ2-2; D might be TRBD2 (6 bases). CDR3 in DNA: TGTGCCAGCAGCTCCGTCAGCGGGCGAGGGACCGGGGAGCTGTTTTTT. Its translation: CASSSVSGRGTGELFF.